What follows are 27 T cell receptor beta chains derived from one specimen sequenced in a study of shared clonotypes between healthy human individuals (dated by TCRdb to 2018 to 2020). CD8 naive samples were obtained by positive selection for CCR7 among CD45RO-negative cells, yielding a CD45RA+CCR7+ population from which TemRA cells were excluded. The library was made by the immunoSEQ multiplex PCR assay. Here the immuneACCESS table is served through TCRdb, limited to in-frame sequences with V and J called. Missing clones are a known gap in these copies; in checked studies unresolved V genes cover under half, and the rest lacks a known reason. The table for this sample lists approximately 1.9 million clones; over 85% of them were counted only once. Around 1.8% of the sample comes from the top ten. The sequencing sample was made of naive CD8+ T cells from PBMCs. What this sample's cell subset or site label stands for: CD45RA+CCR7+. The receptors were gathered from a man aged 18 to 35 in good health. Some clones in this sample may be carry-over from other donors' samples.

V is TRBV19 and J is TRBJ1-1, with TRBD1 matching over 7 bases. The trim removed 8 bases at V and 0 bases at J, leaving 18 bases unmatched. The CDR3 is 18 amino acids. Germline V CDR1 and CDR2: LNHDA, SQIVND (reference sequence). Written as DNA, the CDR3 is TGTGCCAGTCTCAACTATAAGACAGGGTCCCCTTTGAACACTGAAGCTTTCTTT. It translates to CASLNYKTGSPLNTEAFF.

Points on this clone: Other nucleotide sequences in the sample specify the same CDR3. The rearrangement uses TRBV27 and TRBJ1-2; 7 positions match TRBD1. CDR1 MNHEY and CDR2 SMNVEV come from the germline V gene (reference sequence). The CDR3 runs 13 residues. The trim removed 4 bases at V and 2 bases at J, leaving 1 base unmatched. CDR3: CASSWGQNYGYTF. Written as DNA, the CDR3 is TGTGCCAGCAGTTGGGGACAGAACTATGGCTACACCTTC.

The rearrangement links TRBV9 to TRBJ1-4; 10 nucleotides align to TRBD1. The CDR3 is made up of 15 amino acids. From germline, CDR1 is SGDLS and CDR2 YYNGEE. V was clipped by 5 bases and J by 8 bases; unmatched bases: 9. CDR3 loop: CASSTAGTGVEKLFF. As DNA, the CDR3 is TGTGCCAGCAGTACAGCCGGGACAGGGGTCGAAAAACTGTTTTTT.

The chain employs TRBV11-2 and TRBJ2-2; D gene ambiguous. Trimming removed 3 bases at V and 6 bases at J, with 11 bases between. CDR1 is SGHAT and CDR2 is FQNNGV in the germline V gene. The CDR3 has 14 residues. CDR3 region: CASSLSRFAGELFF. For the CDR3, the DNA is TGTGCCAGCAGCTTGAGTCGATTTGCCGGGGAGCTGTTTTTT.

The chain is built from TRBV7-9 and TRBJ2-7, with TRBD1 matching over 7 bases. The CDR3 is 16 amino acids. V shed 4 bases and J 3 bases; nucleotides not matched to a gene: 12. Germline CDR1 is SEHNR and CDR2 is FQNEAQ (reference sequence). The CDR3 bases are TGTGCCAGCAGCTCGTCCCCGGACAGGATTTTCTACGAGCAGTACTTC. It yields the protein CASSSSPDRIFYEQYF.

This clone was found once. The chain links TRBV5-5 to TRBJ1-2; D uncertain. In germline, CDR1 is SGHKS, CDR2 YYEKEE (reference sequence). The CDR3 contains 16 residues. V was cut by 0 bases and J by 1 base, with 13 bases left in between. As DNA, the CDR3 is TGTGCCAGCAGCTTGGCTGGGCCTAGGAATAACTATGGCTACACCTTC. Protein sequence: CASSLAGPRNNYGYTF.

The chain links TRBV28 to TRBJ2-7; D might be TRBD1 (6 bases). The ends were cut back, 6 bases at V and 2 bases at J, with 20 bases in the middle. There are 16 residues in the CDR3. CDR1 MDHEN and CDR2 SYDVKM come from the germline V gene. CDR3 region: CASSSEPGTRTYEQYF. The CDR3 DNA reads TGTGCCAGCAGCAGCGAGCCCGGGACAAGGACCTACGAGCAGTACTTC. Full variable domain (missing parts from reference TRBV28 and TRBJ2-7): DVKVTQSSRYLVKRTGEKVFLECVQDMDHENMFWYRQDPGLGLRLIYFSYDVKMKEKGDIPEGYSVSREKKERFSLILESASTNQTSMYLCASSSEPGTRTYEQYFGPGTRLTVT.

The chain's CDR3 is CASSFTLSEETQYF. In nucleotides, the CDR3 is TGTGCCAGCTCTTTTACGCTCTCGGAGGAGACCCAGTACTTC. The V and J genes are TRBV27 and TRBJ2-5; no definite D call. The CDR3 has 14 residues. Trimming shortened V by 8 bases and J by 5 bases, and 18 bases separated the two germline ends. Per germline, CDR1 MNHEY and CDR2 SMNVEV (reference sequence).

This chain joins TRBV28 and TRBJ2-7, with D possibly being TRBD1 or TRBD2 (5 bases each). The CDR3 is 15 residues long. Germline V lookup: CDR1 MDHEN, CDR2 SYDVKM. The germline V and J ends were trimmed by 7 bases and 0 bases, with 16 bases remaining between them. CDR3 protein: CASIQRDVPSYEQYF. The DNA of the CDR3 is TGTGCCAGCATTCAACGGGACGTTCCCTCCTACGAGCAGTACTTC.

The chain links TRBV7-8 to TRBJ1-2; the D is unclear. The CDR3 spans 14 residues. Germline CDR1 SGHVS, CDR2 FQNEAQ. Between the trimmed V and J ends, which lost 5 bases and 2 bases, there was a span of 12 bases. CDR3 coding DNA: TGTGCCAGCAGCCCGAAGTACCCCAACTATGGCTACACCTTC. Residues: CASSPKYPNYGYTF.

The chain couples TRBV6-1 to TRBJ2-1; 12 positions match TRBD2. Germline-derived CDR1 and CDR2 are MNHNS and SASEGT. CDR3 length: 17 residues. V trimming: 2 bases; J trimming: 4 bases; junction bases outside the gene matches: 6. CDR3 bases: TGTGCCAGCAGTGAAAGGACTAGCGGGATTTTGTACAATGAGCAGTTCTTC. Translated, it gives CASSERTSGILYNEQFF.

The V call is TRBV4-3, the J call TRBJ2-3, with D unresolved. Trimming shortened V by 4 bases and J by 2 bases, and 10 bases separated the two germline ends. Germline assignment: CDR1 LGHNA and CDR2 YSLEER. The CDR3 spans 14 residues. CDR3 protein: CASSPNGITDTQYF. The DNA for the CDR3 is TGCGCCAGCAGCCCGAACGGAATCACAGATACGCAGTATTTT.

The rearrangement links TRBV27 to TRBJ2-7; TRBD2 might be the D (6 bases). V lost 6 bases and J 6 bases, leaving 18 bases between the germline ends. Germline V gene lookup returns CDR1 MNHEY and CDR2 SMNVEV (reference sequence). The CDR3 is made up of 14 amino acids. CDR3 sequence (DNA): TGTGCCAGCAGCTTACAACGACCCGGGGGCGAGCAGTACTTC. Residues: CASSLQRPGGEQYF.

The chain has TRBV7-8 and TRBJ2-7, with a tentative D call TRBD1 (6 bases). This CDR3 region has 13 residues. V was clipped by 5 bases and J by 9 bases, with 17 bases between them. Germline V lookup: CDR1 SGHVS, CDR2 FQNEAQ. The CDR3 DNA reads as TGTGCCAGCAGCGCCACAGGGCCCGTGGGGCAGTACTTC. Translated: CASSATGPVGQYF.

The chain has TRBV6-5 and TRBJ2-5; possibly TRBD2 for D (5 bases). The assigned J gene may be wrong: the sequence end matches TRBJ2-7 better. Germline CDR1 MNHEY, CDR2 SVGAGI. CDR3 length: 12 amino acids. CDR3 protein: CASSPGTYEQYF. The CDR3 coding sequence is TGTGCCAGCAGCCCCGGGACCTACGAGCAGTACTTC.

The J gene is TRBJ1-5, the V gene TRBV6-4, with D perhaps matching TRBD1 (5 bases). The CDR3 sequence is 13 residues long. The V and J ends lost 9 bases and 1 base respectively, with 10 bases between them. CDR1 and CDR2 (germline): MRHNA, SNTAGT. The CDR3 nucleotides are TGTGCCAGAGGGGAGGACAGCAATCAGCCCCAGCATTTT. Protein sequence: CARGEDSNQPQHF.

The chain recombines TRBV27 with TRBJ1-5; D is uncertain. The CDR3 consists of 14 residues. V shed 3 bases and J shed 0 bases, with 6 bases lying between them. Germline V gene sequence: CDR1 MNHEY, CDR2 SMNVEV (reference sequence). CDR3: CASSFTHSNQPQHF. The CDR3 DNA is TGTGCCAGCAGTTTCACTCATAGCAATCAGCCCCAGCATTTT.

The chain joins TRBV19 to TRBJ2-3; possibly TRBD2 for D (6 bases). V was cut by 0 bases and J by 1 base, with 14 bases left in between. The CDR3 is made up of 17 amino acids. Germline CDR1 is LNHDA and CDR2 is SQIVND (reference sequence). This chain's CDR3 is CASSIDLTSVGTDTQYF. The CDR3 region has the DNA TGTGCCAGTAGTATAGACTTGACTAGTGTAGGCACAGATACGCAGTATTTT.

V is TRBV29-1 and J is TRBJ1-2, with D perhaps TRBD1 (5 bases). The CDR3 consists of 13 residues. Germline V gene data show CDR1 as SQVTM and CDR2 as ANQGSEA. V dropped 2 bases and J dropped 4 bases, with 11 bases sitting between them. CDR3 in amino acids: CSVEWGKAYGYTF. In nucleotides, the CDR3 is TGCAGCGTTGAATGGGGGAAAGCCTATGGCTACACCTTC. Drawing the rest from reference TRBV29-1 and TRBJ1-2, the complete variable domain is SAVISQKPSRDICQRGTSLTIQCQVDSQVTMMFWYRQQPGQSLTLIATANQGSEATYESGFVIDKFPISRPNLTFSTLTVSNMSPEDSSIYLCSVEWGKAYGYTFGSGTRLTVV.

CDR3 protein: CASSPIPLAGYNEQFF. The DNA for the CDR3 is TGTGCCAGCAGCCCCATCCCCCTAGCGGGGTACAATGAGCAGTTCTTC. This chain uses TRBV7-9 with TRBJ2-1; 9 bases are shared with TRBD2. The CDR3 covers 16 residues. Trimming took 5 bases from V and 4 from J; bases not matched to a gene: 9. Germline lookup yields CDR1 SEHNR and CDR2 FQNEAQ (reference sequence).

In its sample, this clone was seen once. The DNA for the CDR3 is TGTGCCAGCAGCTTCTCAGGGTCGGAGACCTTC. Amino acid sequence: CASSFSGSETF. The chain joins TRBV28 to TRBJ1-2, with a weak D call TRBD1 (5 bases). Trimming took 6 bases from V and 14 from J, leaving 16 bases between them. Germline V CDR1 and CDR2: MDHEN, SYDVKM. This CDR3 is 11 amino acids long.

The CDR3 loop reads CASSLSPGLAYNEQFF. The CDR3 DNA reads as TGTGCCAGCAGCTTATCCCCCGGACTCGCCTACAATGAGCAGTTCTTC. J is TRBJ2-1 and V is TRBV7-8; a possible D gene is TRBD2 (5 bases). The CDR3 is made up of 16 amino acids. V shed 2 bases and J shed 2 bases, with 13 bases lying between them. Looked up from germline, CDR1 is SGHVS and CDR2 is FQNEAQ.

The J gene is TRBJ2-7, the V gene TRBV7-8, with D perhaps matching TRBD1 (6 bases). This CDR3 is 15 amino acids long. The germline V gene encodes CDR1 SGHVS and CDR2 FQNEAQ. V dropped 0 bases and J dropped 3 bases, with 12 bases sitting between them. CDR3 DNA sequence: TGTGCCAGCAGCTTAGCAGCAGGGGTGAGCTACGAGCAGTACTTC. Protein sequence: CASSLAAGVSYEQYF.

The V call is TRBV27, the J call TRBJ2-1, with 9 bases identical to TRBD1. The length of the CDR3 is 15 residues. The germline CDR1 and CDR2 sequences are MNHEY and SMNVEV (reference sequence). J was trimmed by 3 bases and V by 6 bases; bases with no gene match: 6. CDR3 amino acids: CASRLGTGNYNEQFF. Written as DNA, the CDR3 is TGTGCCAGCAGACTAGGGACAGGGAACTACAATGAGCAGTTCTTC.

The chain recombines TRBV27 with TRBJ2-2, with TRBD2 matching 8 bases. V lost 5 bases to trimming and J lost 6 bases; unmatched junction nucleotides: 11. The CDR3 runs to 16 residues. The germline V gene encodes CDR1 MNHEY and CDR2 SMNVEV (reference sequence). The chain's CDR3 is CASSLRDLRGAGELFF. CDR3 nucleotides: TGTGCCAGCAGTCTCCGGGACCTGCGGGGGGCCGGGGAGCTGTTTTTT.

This clone has just one count. The CDR3 here is CASRGTERTLAEAFF. The CDR3 DNA reads as TGTGCCAGCAGAGGGACAGAACGAACACTGGCTGAAGCTTTCTTT. This chain links TRBV2 with TRBJ1-1, with TRBD1 identical over 7 bases. CDR1 is SNHLY and CDR2 is FYNNEI in the germline V gene. This CDR3 is built from 15 residues. With 6 bases clipped from V and 6 bases from J, the junction kept 13 bases outside the gene matches.

The genes are TRBV25-1 and TRBJ2-7; 7 bases agree with TRBD2. Trimming cost V 3 bases and J 5 bases; bases outside gene matches: 13. Germline CDR1 reads MGHDK; CDR2 reads SYGVNS. The CDR3 is 16 residues long. The CDR3 sequence: CASSDLLDWGGNEQYF. The CDR3, as DNA: TGTGCCAGCAGTGATTTATTGGACTGGGGAGGGAACGAGCAGTACTTC.